This TCR beta chain was profiled in a study of metastatic and nonmetastatic thyroid tumors. Whole-study context: Blood and tumor or nodule tissue repertoires from malignant and benign thyroid patients were compared.

Study-wide results and caveats: The reported finding was significantly higher TCR beta diversity in malignant thyroid tumors relative to benign nodules, in blood and tumor.

Original methodology: The authors used CDR3 differences across clinicopathological groups to build a distant-metastasis classifier for papillary thyroid cancer. TCRdb ran MiXCR on the PCR reads. These V and J calls are TCRdb output, not the study's own analysis. The table shows around 40,000 clones, with about 17% occurring only once. On this clone: The antigen is undetermined. A read error may produce the germline difference seen at one junction end.

No treatment of any kind had been given to any patient before thyroid surgery. Specimen: blood. This TCR derives from a male donor with papillary thyroid cancer or a benign thyroid nodule (not recorded which). Some clones in this sample may be carry-over from other donors' samples.

The CDR3 protein is CASSYTAVTYEQYF. The CDR3 DNA follows: TGCGCCAGCAGTTACACCGCCGTGACCTACGAGCAGTACTTT. This sequence joins TRBV5-1 and TRBJ2-7; D unresolved. CDR1 and CDR2 from the germline V gene are SGHRS and YFSETQ. The CDR3 runs to 14 residues.